The next 3 T cell receptor beta chains were all read from a single sample in a study of shared clonotypes between healthy human individuals. This table comes from immunoSEQ multiplex PCR, and its TCRdb copy is limited to in-frame clones, with some not included. The table lists about 1.5 million clones, 98% of them singletons. Material: naive CD4+ T cells sorted from blood. The subset: CD45RA+ positively selected. All receptors derive from a man aged 25 to 40 in good health.

This clone was seen only once. The V call is TRBV7-2, the J call TRBJ2-7, with TRBD1 matching over 8 bases. The CDR3 is 13 residues long. Germline CDR1 reads SGHTA; CDR2 reads FQGNSA. Trimming cost V 8 bases and J 6 bases; bases outside gene matches: 9. CDR3 loop: CASQGTGVGEQYF. The CDR3 DNA reads TGTGCCAGCCAGGGGACAGGAGTTGGCGAGCAGTACTTC.

This chain uses TRBV18 with TRBJ1-4; possible D gene TRBD1, 5 bases. V gave up 0 bases and J gave up 4 bases, with 9 bases separating them. Per the germline V gene, CDR1 is KGHSH and CDR2 is LQKENI. This CDR3 has 15 residues. The chain's CDR3 is CASSPPVRGNEKLFF. CDR3 coding DNA: TGTGCCAGCTCACCACCGGTGAGGGGTAATGAAAAACTGTTTTTT.

This clone was seen a single time. The identical CDR3 is also encoded by other nucleotide sequences in the sample. The gene calls are TRBV11-2 and TRBJ1-1, with 9 bases that match TRBD1. The CDR3 extends over 15 amino acids. Germline CDR1 reads SGHAT; CDR2 reads FQNNGV. V dropped 5 bases and J dropped 2; count of bases not matched to a gene: 6. Here the CDR3 reads CASSPRTGVNTEAFF. The CDR3 nucleotides read TGTGCCAGCAGCCCACGGACAGGGGTTAACACTGAAGCTTTCTTT.